This TCR beta chain appears in the sequencing data of a study of tumor and adjacent non-tumor tissue in lung cancer. Germline CDR1 reads SGHNT; CDR2 reads YENEEA. The CDR3 consists of 14 residues. The ends were cut back, 10 bases at V and 4 bases at J, with 19 bases in the middle. RNA was extracted from bulk tissue without any cell sorting. Study-level results: TCR diversity was significantly greater in tumor than normal lung tissue.

This clonotype showed up just once. Its specificity is unknown. Three rounds of nested PCR, following a modified ARM-PCR protocol, produced the TCRbeta library. TCRdb ran MiXCR on the multiplex PCR reads and lists one entry per CDR3 protein. The sample shows about 120,000 distinct CDR3 sequences, about 87% of them seen only once. This rearrangement joins TRBV11-3 to TRBJ1-1, with D possibly matching TRBD1 (6 bases). The clonotype originates from a man aged 65 to 85 with non-small cell lung cancer. The sample was lung tumor tissue. Written as DNA, the CDR3 is TGTGCCACCACATGGACGGGGGCGTTCACTGAAGCTTTCTTT. It encodes CATTWTGAFTEAFF.